The present TCR beta chain was sequenced within a study of T-cell reconstitution after alpha-beta-depleted transplantation in children. This sample's TCRbeta library carried unique molecular identifier barcodes. TCRdb processed the PCR reads anew with MiXCR; each CDR3 protein has one entry. The repertoire holds about 900,000 distinct CDR3 sequences, with about 26% as singletons. This clonotype occurred a few times. The antigen is unknown. General study points: The origin of alpha-beta T cells about two months after transplant was reportedly several hundred expanded graft clones. A year post-transplant, T-cell counts and diversity derived mostly from newly produced T cells. Some patients' high day-60 TCRbeta diversity was traced to surviving recipient T cells and thymic progenitors.

The CDR3 is made up of 15 amino acids. V dropped 0 bases and J dropped 7 bases, with 16 bases sitting between them. Germline V gene data show CDR1 as MNHEY and CDR2 as SVGAGI. The clonotype originates from a boy under two years old who had a stem cell transplant for SCID, so the T cells may come from the graft donor. J is TRBJ2-7 and V is TRBV6-5; D remains ambiguous. Source: PBMCs, mostly from graft donor cells, taken 360 days after TCRalphabeta/CD19-depleted stem cell transplant. The CDR3 is CASSYSKDTGSEQYF. CDR3 nucleotides: TGTGCCAGCAGTTACTCGAAAGACACCGGGTCGGAGCAGTACTTC.